The clone carrying this T cell receptor beta chain was picked up many times. Its antigen is unknown. This entry is derived from a study of breast tumors, draining lymph nodes, adjacent tissues. This CDR3 is 14 amino acids long. V was clipped by 3 bases and J by 2 bases, with 10 bases between them. Germline V gene lookup returns CDR1 MNHEY and CDR2 SMNVEV (reference sequence). Axillary draining lymph nodes of breast cancer patients supplied the node samples. General study results and limits: Tumor TCR diversity was below lymph nodes but above nontumor tissue. The data were judged consistent with most tumor T cells coming from lymph node and expanding in tumor. Luminal-like breast cancer showed significantly higher tumor–nontumor repertoire similarity than basal-like. That most tumor T cells come from lymph nodes remained unproven.

TCRdb re-called the multiplex PCR reads with MiXCR, one entry per CDR3 protein. The table includes about 130,000 distinct CDR3 sequences, nearly 20% detected once. The sequenced material came from axillary lymph node tissue. V and J are TRBV27 and TRBJ2-5; no reliable D call. The receptor comes from a female donor with breast cancer. Some clones in this sample may be carry-over from other donors' samples. CDR3 protein: CASSLSQQQETQYF. DNA of the CDR3: TGTGCCAGCAGTTTGTCACAGCAACAAGAGACCCAGTACTTC.